The source of this T cell receptor (beta chain) is a study of human T cells and chemical hapten exposure. Study-wide points: Because they had alopecia, donors may respond immunologically unlike healthy people.

This clonotype was seen at least ten times. Its antigen remains unidentified. The time point: pre-sensitization, week 0. The treatment is: therapeutic diphenylcyclopropenone sensitization with weekly scalp DPC. This CDR3 comprises 11 residues. Per germline, CDR1 SQVTM and CDR2 ANQGSEA. Individual cDNA molecules in this library carried unique molecular identifiers. TCRdb called the RACE reads again in MiXCR, with one record for every CDR3 protein. Counted here are approximately 320,000 distinct CDR3 sequences, 5% to 6.5% occurring once; the ten biggest clones make up about 7.7%. This sample comprised whole blood, obtained in connection with sensitization to the hapten diphenylcyclopropenone (DPC). This chain joins TRBV29-1 and TRBJ2-2, with D possibly TRBD2 on 6 matching bases. This sequence was found in a woman in her late teens or twenties with alopecia areata. Some clones in this sample may be carry-over from other donors' samples. This chain's CDR3 is CGWRGTGELFF. In DNA, the CDR3 is TGCGGATGGAGGGGAACCGGGGAGCTGTTTTTT.